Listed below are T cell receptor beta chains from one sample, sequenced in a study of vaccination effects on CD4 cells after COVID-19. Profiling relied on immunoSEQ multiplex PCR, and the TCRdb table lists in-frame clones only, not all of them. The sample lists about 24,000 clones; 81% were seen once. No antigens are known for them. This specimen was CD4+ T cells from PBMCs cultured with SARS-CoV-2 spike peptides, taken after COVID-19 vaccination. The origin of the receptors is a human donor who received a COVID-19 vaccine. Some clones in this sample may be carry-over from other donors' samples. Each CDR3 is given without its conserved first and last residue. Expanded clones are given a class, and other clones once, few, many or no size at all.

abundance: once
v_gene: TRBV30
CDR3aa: AWSHQGSLSEKLF

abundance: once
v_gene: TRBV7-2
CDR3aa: ASSLGWVAF

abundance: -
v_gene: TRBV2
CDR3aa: ASSQGMYTEAF

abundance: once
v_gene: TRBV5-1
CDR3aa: ASSLAPGDRPGGELF

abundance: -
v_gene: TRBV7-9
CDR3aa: ASSSDRLQTGNTIY

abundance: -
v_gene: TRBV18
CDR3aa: ASSDTGANVLT

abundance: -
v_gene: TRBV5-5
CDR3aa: ASSFLATYNEQF

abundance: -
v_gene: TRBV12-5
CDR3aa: ASGLTGVLRGGSTDTQY

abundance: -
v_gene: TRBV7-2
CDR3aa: ASAYGGPGNTIY

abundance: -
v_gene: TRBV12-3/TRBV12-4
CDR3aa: ASSLGPADTQY

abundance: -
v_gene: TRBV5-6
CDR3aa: ASSFFPGGSEAF

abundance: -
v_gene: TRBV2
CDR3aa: ASSEIGGFATNEKLF

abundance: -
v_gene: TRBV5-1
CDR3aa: ASSLSSGGAKNIQY

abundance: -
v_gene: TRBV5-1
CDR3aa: ASSTPGANYGYT

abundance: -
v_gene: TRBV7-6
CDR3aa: ASSLDERSNQPQH

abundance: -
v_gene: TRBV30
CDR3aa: AWSRGDSMNTEAF

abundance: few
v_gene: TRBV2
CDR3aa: ASRDSEAF

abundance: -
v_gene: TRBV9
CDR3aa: ASSATLENSPLH

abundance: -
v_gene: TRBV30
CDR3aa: AWTPAWDRGGGNYGYT

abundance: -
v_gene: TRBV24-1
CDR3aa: ATSDSIGGQSGANVLT

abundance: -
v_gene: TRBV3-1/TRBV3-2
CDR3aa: ASSPWAASGNTIY

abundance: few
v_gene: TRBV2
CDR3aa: ASSDGPQF

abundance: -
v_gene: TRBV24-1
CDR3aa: ATSEGGQGASGYT

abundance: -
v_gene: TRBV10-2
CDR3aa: ASSDRGLAGTQETQY

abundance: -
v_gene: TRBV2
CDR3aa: ASSEMTGYGYT

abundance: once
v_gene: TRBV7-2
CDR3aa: ASSPYTGNYNEQF

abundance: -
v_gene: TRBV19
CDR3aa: ASQGYTGELF

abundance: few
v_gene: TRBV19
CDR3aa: ASSIVGQGTDNEQF

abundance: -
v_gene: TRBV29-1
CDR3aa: SVDLGGVSQETQY

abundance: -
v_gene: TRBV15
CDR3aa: ATSTRTNEQF

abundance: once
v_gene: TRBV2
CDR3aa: ASAGTGGSVETQY

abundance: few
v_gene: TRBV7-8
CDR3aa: ASSLAHGNEQF

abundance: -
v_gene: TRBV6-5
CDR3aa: ASGALGTDTQY

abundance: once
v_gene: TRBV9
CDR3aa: ASSVGERQNTEAF

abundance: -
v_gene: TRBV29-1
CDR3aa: SVHGTQETQY

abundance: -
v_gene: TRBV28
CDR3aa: ASTLSRGVPYGYT

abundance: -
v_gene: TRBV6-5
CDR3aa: ASKQSPGQNTEAF

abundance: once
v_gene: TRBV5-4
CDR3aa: ASRQSLSGANVLT

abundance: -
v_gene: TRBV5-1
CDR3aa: ASSRLPEGQRSYNEQF

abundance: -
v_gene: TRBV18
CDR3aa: ASSPQGSTEAF

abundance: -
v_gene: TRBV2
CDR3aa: ASQVSYSPLH

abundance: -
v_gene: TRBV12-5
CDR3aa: ASGSDRDGQPQH

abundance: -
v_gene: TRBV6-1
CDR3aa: ASSESQSEAF

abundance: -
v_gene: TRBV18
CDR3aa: ASSTLGDSNQPQH

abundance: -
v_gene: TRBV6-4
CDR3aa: ASNPTGYGEQF

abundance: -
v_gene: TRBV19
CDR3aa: ASSPRVARTGATQPQH

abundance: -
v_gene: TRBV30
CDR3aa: AWSGQGVEQF

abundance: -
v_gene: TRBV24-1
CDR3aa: ATQGEGSNQPQH

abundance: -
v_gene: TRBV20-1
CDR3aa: SASFRGIEAF

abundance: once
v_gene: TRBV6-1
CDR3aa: ASSEGRYYGYT

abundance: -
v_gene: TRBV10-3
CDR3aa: AISRGEDMAKNIQY

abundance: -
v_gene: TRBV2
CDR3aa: ASRAQGPGNTIY

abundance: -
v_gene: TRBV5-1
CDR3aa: ASSPSGGAYNEQF

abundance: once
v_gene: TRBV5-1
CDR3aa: ASGDQGLGNTIY

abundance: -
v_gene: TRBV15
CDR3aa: ATSSGSPPGANVLT

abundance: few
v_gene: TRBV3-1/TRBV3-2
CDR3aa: ASSSRVGGTEAF

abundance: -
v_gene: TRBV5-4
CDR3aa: ASSYPLAGGTDTQY

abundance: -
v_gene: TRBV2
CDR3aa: ASSATYSSGNTIY

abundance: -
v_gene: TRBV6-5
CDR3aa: ASSYLGQGNNSPLH